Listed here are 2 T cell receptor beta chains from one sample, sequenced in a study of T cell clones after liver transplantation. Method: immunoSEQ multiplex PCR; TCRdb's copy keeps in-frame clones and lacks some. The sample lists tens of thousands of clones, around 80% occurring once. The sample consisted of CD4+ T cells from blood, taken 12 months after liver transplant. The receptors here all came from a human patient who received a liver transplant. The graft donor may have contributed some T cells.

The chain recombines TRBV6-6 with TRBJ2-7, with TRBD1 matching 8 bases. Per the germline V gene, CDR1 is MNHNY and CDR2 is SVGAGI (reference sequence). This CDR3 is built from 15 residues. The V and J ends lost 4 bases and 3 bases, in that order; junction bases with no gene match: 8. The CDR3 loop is CASSSRSGQGYEQYF. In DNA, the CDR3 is TGTGCCAGCAGTTCACGTAGCGGACAGGGCTACGAGCAGTACTTC.

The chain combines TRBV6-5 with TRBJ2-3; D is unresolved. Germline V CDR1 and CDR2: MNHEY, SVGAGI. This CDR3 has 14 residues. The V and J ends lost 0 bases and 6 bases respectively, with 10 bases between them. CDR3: CASSYSDRADTQYF. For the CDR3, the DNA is TGTGCCAGCAGTTACTCCGACCGTGCCGATACGCAGTATTTT.